Listed here are 32 T cell receptor beta chains from one sample, sequenced in a study of CD8 T cells in ankylosing spondylitis. These receptors have no known antigen. Using its own MiXCR run on the 5' RACE reads, TCRdb lists one record per CDR3 protein. The table includes roughly 470,000 distinct CDR3 sequences, more than 25% detected once. General study points: For ankylosing spondylitis blood, a TCR beta motif of about eight highly homologous variants appeared characteristic.

Sequenced input: blood, either unsorted or a sorted T cell fraction (not recorded which). All receptors come from a male donor with ankylosing spondylitis.

This clonotype has a handful of counts. This sequence joins TRBV20-1 and TRBJ1-1; weak D call: TRBD1 (6 bases). V dropped 3 bases and J dropped 4 bases, with 18 bases sitting between them. The germline CDR1 and CDR2 sequences are DFQATT and SNEGSKA (reference sequence). This CDR3 region has 15 residues. This CDR3 reads CSARLFGGSGTEAFF. CDR3 nucleotides: TGCAGTGCTAGGCTGTTCGGGGGCTCGGGCACTGAAGCTTTCTTT.

The chain has TRBV29-1 and TRBJ2-4; perhaps TRBD2 as D (7 bases). V was pared by 6 bases and J by 7 bases, with 19 bases between. This CDR3 region has 14 residues. Germline V gives CDR1 SQVTM, CDR2 ANQGSEA. CDR3 loop: CSVGAGASMNIQYF. For the CDR3, the DNA is TGCAGCGTGGGGGCGGGGGCCTCCATGAACATTCAGTACTTC.

V usage is TRBV20-1 and J usage is TRBJ2-1, with D perhaps given as TRBD1 or TRBD2 (5 bases each). Trimming stripped 8 bases from V and 7 bases from J, with 12 bases between. The CDR3 is 11 residues long. In germline, CDR1 is DFQATT, CDR2 SNEGSKA (reference sequence). The CDR3 DNA follows: TGCAGTCAGCAGGGACGAAATGAGCAGTTCTTC. This encodes CSQQGRNEQFF.

The table lists this clonotype with a few counts. The chain links TRBV20-1 to TRBJ2-7, with 9 bases lining up with TRBD2. CDR1 DFQATT and CDR2 SNEGSKA come from the germline V gene (reference sequence). The length of the CDR3 is 13 residues. V was clipped by 3 bases and J by 3 bases; unmatched bases: 3. The CDR3 nucleotides are TGCAGTGCTAGGACTAGCGGCTACTACGAGCAGTACTTC. This codes for CSARTSGYYEQYF.

This clonotype showed up just a few times. This chain joins TRBV10-3 and TRBJ2-3; 9 bases map to TRBD2. Germline loops: CDR1 ENHRY, CDR2 SYGVKD. This CDR3 has 13 residues. The J segment lost 4 bases and the V segment lost 11 bases, leaving 7 bases of the junction unmatched. In DNA form, the CDR3 reads TGTGCCGTAACGACTAGCGGTTCAGATACGCAGTATTTT. This encodes CAVTTSGSDTQYF.

This clonotype has ten or more counts. The chain has TRBV12-3 or TRBV12-4 and TRBJ1-5, with TRBD1 matching over 7 bases. The trim removed 5 bases at V and 0 bases at J, leaving 10 bases unmatched. CDR3 length equals 17 residues. DNA of the CDR3: TGTGCCAGCAGTGCCAACAGGGGTCGGGATAGCAATCAGCCCCAGCATTTT. Protein sequence: CASSANRGRDSNQPQHF.

The V call is TRBV12-3 or TRBV12-4, the J call TRBJ1-4; 7 positions agree with TRBD1. CDR3 length equals 14 residues. Trimming cost V 7 bases and J 4 bases; bases outside gene matches: 6. The CDR3 sequence: CASTPTGRNEKLFF. The CDR3 DNA reads TGTGCCAGCACCCCGACAGGGCGTAATGAAAAACTGTTTTTT.

The chain joins TRBV7-9 to TRBJ1-2, with D possibly TRBD1 on 5 matching bases. V lost 5 bases to trimming and J lost 1 base, with 8 bases between them. The CDR3 is made up of 13 amino acids. Germline V lookup: CDR1 SEHNR, CDR2 FQNEAQ (reference sequence). For the CDR3, the DNA is TGTGCCAGCAGCCGGGACCTTAACTATGGCTACACCTTC. Translation gives CASSRDLNYGYTF.

In its sample, this clonotype was seen a few times. V and J are TRBV19 and TRBJ2-2; D gene uncertain. Trimming stripped 5 bases from V and 5 bases from J, with 18 bases between. Germline CDR1 is LNHDA and CDR2 is SQIVND (reference sequence). This CDR3 is 16 amino acids long. CDR3 residues: CASSPGSNSQTGELFF. Here the CDR3 DNA reads TGTGCCAGTAGTCCGGGTTCTAACTCTCAAACCGGGGAGCTGTTTTTT.

In this sample, this clonotype turned up a few times. The chain has TRBV5-1 and TRBJ2-7, with D perhaps matching TRBD2 (6 bases). Between the trimmed V and J ends, which lost 0 bases and 9 bases, there was a span of 19 bases. Germline CDR1 and CDR2: SGHRS and YFSETQ. The CDR3 runs 15 residues. The CDR3 loop is CASSLGGTQNRVQYF. The CDR3 DNA reads as TGCGCCAGCAGCTTGGGGGGGACTCAGAACCGGGTGCAGTACTTC.

The sample holds a few counts of this clonotype. The chain links TRBV29-1 to TRBJ2-1; 8 nucleotides align to TRBD1. V lost 8 bases to trimming and J lost 1 base; unmatched junction nucleotides: 7. The germline gives CDR1 SQVTM, CDR2 ANQGSEA. The CDR3 has 14 amino acids. The CDR3 coding sequence is TGCAGCACACAACGGGACAGGTCCTACAATGAGCAGTTCTTC. It codes for CSTQRDRSYNEQFF.

The CDR3 region is CATSDIGTVQETQYF. CDR3 in DNA: TGTGCCACCAGTGATATCGGGACTGTCCAGGAGACCCAGTACTTC. The chain recombines TRBV24-1 with TRBJ2-5; D perhaps matches TRBD2 (6 bases). The CDR3 covers 15 residues. Trimming shortened V by 3 bases and J by 5 bases, and 15 bases separated the two germline ends. Germline V CDR1 and CDR2: KGHDR, SFDVKD.

This clonotype was detected a few times. This chain joins TRBV10-3 and TRBJ2-3; possibly TRBD2 for D (6 bases). Germline CDR1 ENHRY, CDR2 SYGVKD. The V and J ends lost 0 bases and 1 base respectively, with 8 bases between them. The CDR3 is made up of 15 amino acids. CDR3 bases: TGTGCCATCAGTGAGTCGCGGGAACGCACAGATACGCAGTATTTT. Residues: CAISESRERTDTQYF.

The chain couples TRBV5-1 to TRBJ2-7, with 9 bases lining up with TRBD1. CDR3 length: 14 amino acids. With 7 bases clipped from V and 6 bases from J, the junction kept 11 bases outside the gene matches. Germline lookup yields CDR1 SGHRS and CDR2 YFSETQ. This CDR3 is CASRTGDTLLEQYF. The CDR3 DNA sequence: TGCGCCAGCCGGACAGGGGACACCCTCCTCGAGCAGTACTTC.

This clonotype was picked up a small number of times. The V gene is TRBV20-1, the J gene TRBJ2-7; 7 bases are a match to TRBD1. CDR1 is DFQATT, CDR2 SNEGSKA, per germline (reference sequence). After removal of 6 bases from V and 3 bases from J, the junction contained 8 bases not matched to a gene. The CDR3 length is 13 residues. The CDR3 spells CSAKGDSYYEQYF. The CDR3, as DNA: TGCAGTGCCAAGGGGGACAGTTACTACGAGCAGTACTTC.

The chain links TRBV14 to TRBJ2-3; 10 bases line up with TRBD1. This CDR3 has 20 residues. The germline V gene encodes CDR1 SGHDN and CDR2 FVKESK. The V and J ends lost 5 bases and 1 base, in that order; junction bases with no gene match: 18. The CDR3 loop is CASSFFSGQGPIVGTDTQYF. DNA of the CDR3: TGTGCCAGCAGCTTCTTCTCGGGACAGGGGCCCATTGTCGGCACAGATACGCAGTATTTT.

The chain links TRBV7-9 to TRBJ1-6; maybe TRBD1 (6 bases). V dropped 0 bases and J dropped 9 bases, with 12 bases sitting between them. Germline V gene data show CDR1 as SEHNR and CDR2 as FQNEAQ (reference sequence). This CDR3 has 15 amino acids. Written as DNA, the CDR3 is TGTGCCAGCAGCTTAGCGGGGGCGTCGGTTTCACCCCTCCACTTT. Translation gives CASSLAGASVSPLHF.

This clonotype was seen many times. This sequence joins TRBV5-1 and TRBJ2-2; D call uncertain. Trimming cost V 0 bases and J 0 bases, with 6 bases left between them. CDR1 is SGHRS, CDR2 YFSETQ, per germline. This CDR3 spans 15 amino acids. CDR3 DNA: TGCGCCAGCAGCTTGGGCAGGACGAACACCGGGGAGCTGTTTTTT. Translated, it gives CASSLGRTNTGELFF.

The chain combines TRBV20-1 with TRBJ2-3; D not certain. Germline V CDR1 and CDR2: DFQATT, SNEGSKA (reference sequence). Trimming left V 4 bases short and J 0 bases short, with 17 bases between. The CDR3 has 16 amino acids. DNA of the CDR3: TGCAGTGCTAACCCCTTGACCGATTCTAGCACAGATACGCAGTATTTT. This encodes CSANPLTDSSTDTQYF.

This clonotype was counted a few times. The rearrangement uses TRBV7-7 and TRBJ2-1, with 16 nucleotides matching TRBD2. The CDR3 totals 16 residues. The J segment lost 7 bases and the V segment lost 5 bases, leaving 5 bases of the junction unmatched. The germline CDR1 and CDR2 sequences are SSHAT and FNYEAQ (reference sequence). CDR3 DNA sequence: TGTGCCAGCAGCCCGGGACTAGCGGGAGGGCTTAATGAGCAGTTCTTC. Protein product: CASSPGLAGGLNEQFF.

Here the CDR3 reads CASSLKLLSIEQFF. The CDR3 coding sequence is TGTGCCAGCTCATTGAAGCTGCTCAGTATCGAGCAGTTCTTC. This chain links TRBV18 with TRBJ2-1; D is unclear. The CDR3 contains 14 residues. Germline-derived CDR1 and CDR2 are KGHSH and LQKENI. Trimming removed 5 bases at V and 10 bases at J, with 18 bases between.

This clonotype has only a few counts. The J gene is TRBJ1-1, the V gene TRBV7-9; TRBD1 is a possible D gene (5 bases). V lost 4 bases, J lost 1 base, and 19 bases lay in between. The germline V gene encodes CDR1 SEHNR and CDR2 FQNEAQ (reference sequence). The CDR3 extends over 17 amino acids. The CDR3 here is CASSSRDPAAGNTEAFF. Here the CDR3 DNA reads TGTGCCAGCAGCTCCCGGGACCCCGCCGCGGGGAACACTGAAGCTTTCTTT.

The chain couples TRBV11-2 to TRBJ2-1, with 9 nucleotides matching TRBD2. This CDR3 is built from 15 residues. Trimming at V came to 4 bases and at J to 5 bases, leaving 6 bases not matched to a gene. CDR1 SGHAT and CDR2 FQNNGV come from the germline V gene. The DNA of the CDR3 is TGTGCCAGCAGCTACTCCGGGACTAGCAACAATGAGCAGTTCTTC. This encodes CASSYSGTSNNEQFF.

This clonotype was detected a few times. The V and J genes are TRBV5-1 and TRBJ2-1; 7 nucleotides align to TRBD2. Germline CDR1 SGHRS, CDR2 YFSETQ. The V and J ends lost 6 bases and 7 bases, in that order; junction bases with no gene match: 10. The CDR3 loop spans 14 amino acids. This CDR3 is CASNGDGRLNEQFF. For the CDR3, the DNA is TGCGCCAGCAACGGCGACGGGAGGTTGAATGAGCAGTTCTTC.

The chain carries TRBV6-1 and TRBJ2-1; 8 nucleotides line up with TRBD1. This CDR3 has 15 amino acids. Germline lookup yields CDR1 MNHNS and CDR2 SASEGT. The V gene end was trimmed by 6 bases and the J gene end by 0 bases; junction bases not matched to a gene: 4. The CDR3 DNA follows: TGTGCCAGCAGCAAAACAGGGGGCTCCTACAATGAGCAGTTCTTC. As protein: CASSKTGGSYNEQFF.

This clonotype was detected many times. J is TRBJ1-1 and V is TRBV7-8, with 7 bases that match TRBD1. Germline-derived CDR1 and CDR2 are SGHVS and FQNEAQ. The CDR3 runs 16 residues. V was clipped by 7 bases and J by 6 bases; unmatched bases: 17. CDR3 sequence: CASIPDRAFPQSEAFF. The CDR3 bases are TGTGCCAGCATTCCCGACAGGGCGTTCCCTCAGTCTGAAGCTTTCTTT.

For the CDR3, the DNA is TGCAGCGTTGGAGGACCAAGCTCCTACAATGAGCAGTTCTTC. Residues: CSVGGPSSYNEQFF. The chain has TRBV29-1 and TRBJ2-1; D gene unclear. The germline V gene has CDR1 SQVTM and CDR2 ANQGSEA. Trimming took off 4 bases at V and 0 bases at J, with 10 bases between the two ends. This CDR3 is built from 14 residues.

This clonotype was detected a few times. The chain is built from TRBV10-3 and TRBJ2-3; 13 bases line up with TRBD2. The ends lost 6 bases at V and 6 bases at J; junction bases unmatched: 12. Germline CDR1 and CDR2: ENHRY and SYGVKD. The length of the CDR3 is 17 residues. CDR3 DNA sequence: TGTGCCATCAGGAGAACAACTAGCGGGAGGGCCATCGATACGCAGTATTTT. Encoded protein: CAIRRTTSGRAIDTQYF.

CDR3 nucleotides: TGCAGTGCTAGAACCGGGACTATATCCGATGAGCAGTTCTTC. Residues: CSARTGTISDEQFF. The chain uses TRBV20-1 and TRBJ2-1, with 7 bases identical to TRBD2. Germline trimming cut 2 bases from V and 8 bases from J; bases unmatched to any gene: 9. The germline V gene encodes CDR1 DFQATT and CDR2 SNEGSKA (reference sequence). This CDR3 is 14 amino acids long.

The chain has TRBV24-1 and TRBJ2-5; TRBD1 is a possible D gene (6 bases). Per germline, CDR1 KGHDR and CDR2 SFDVKD. Trimming removed 2 bases at V and 4 bases at J, with 13 bases between. CDR3 length: 15 residues. CDR3 region: CATSDSGQSGETQYF. The CDR3 DNA follows: TGTGCCACCAGTGATTCTGGACAGTCCGGAGAGACCCAGTACTTC.

The gene calls are TRBV5-1 and TRBJ2-2; the D is unclear. Trimming took off 4 bases at V and 6 bases at J, with 13 bases between the two ends. This CDR3 is built from 14 residues. Per germline, CDR1 SGHRS and CDR2 YFSETQ. This CDR3 is CASSSTEEAGELFF. CDR3 in DNA: TGCGCCAGCAGCAGTACCGAAGAGGCCGGGGAGCTGTTTTTT.

V gene TRBV20-1 combines with J gene TRBJ2-5; the D is unclear. This CDR3 has 12 residues. With 6 bases removed from V and 1 base from J, the gap between germline ends came to 9 bases. Germline V gene sequence: CDR1 DFQATT, CDR2 SNEGSKA (reference sequence). Here the CDR3 DNA reads TGCAGTGCCCTAACGACCCAAGAGACCCAGTACTTC. Its translation is CSALTTQETQYF.